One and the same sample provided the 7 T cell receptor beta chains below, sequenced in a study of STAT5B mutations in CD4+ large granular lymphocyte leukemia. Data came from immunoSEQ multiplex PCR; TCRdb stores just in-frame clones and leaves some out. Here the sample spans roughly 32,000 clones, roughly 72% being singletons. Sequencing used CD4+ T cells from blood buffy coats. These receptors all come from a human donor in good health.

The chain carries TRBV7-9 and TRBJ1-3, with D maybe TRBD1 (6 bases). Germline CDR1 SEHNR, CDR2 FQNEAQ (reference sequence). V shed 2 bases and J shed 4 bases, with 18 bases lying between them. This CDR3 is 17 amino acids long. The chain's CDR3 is CASSLNSGGIKGNTIYF. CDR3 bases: TGTGCCAGCAGCTTAAATTCGGGGGGCATCAAGGGAAACACCATATATTTT.

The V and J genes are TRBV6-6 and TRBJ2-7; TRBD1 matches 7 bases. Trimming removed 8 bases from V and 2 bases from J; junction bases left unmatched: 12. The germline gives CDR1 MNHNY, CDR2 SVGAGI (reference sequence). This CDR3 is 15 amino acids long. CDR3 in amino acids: CASLARDRETYEQYF. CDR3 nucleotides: TGTGCCAGCCTCGCCCGGGACAGAGAAACCTACGAGCAGTACTTC.

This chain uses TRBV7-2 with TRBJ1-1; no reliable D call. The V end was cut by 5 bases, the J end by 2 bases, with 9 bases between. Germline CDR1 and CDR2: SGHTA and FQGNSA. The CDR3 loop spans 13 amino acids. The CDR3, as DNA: TGTGCCAGCAGCCAAACGGGTAACACTGAAGCTTTCTTT. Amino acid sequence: CASSQTGNTEAFF. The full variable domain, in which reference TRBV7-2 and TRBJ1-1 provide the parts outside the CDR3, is GAGVSQSPSNKVTEKGKDVELRCDPISGHTALYWYRQSLGQGLEFLIYFQGNSAPDKSGLPSDRFSAERTGGSVSTLTIQRTQQEDSAVYLCASSQTGNTEAFFGQGTRLTVV.

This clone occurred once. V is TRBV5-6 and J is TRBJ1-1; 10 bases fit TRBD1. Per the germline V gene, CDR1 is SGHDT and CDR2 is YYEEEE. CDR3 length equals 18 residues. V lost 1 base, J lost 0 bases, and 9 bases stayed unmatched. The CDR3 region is CASSLYRDRGRMNTEAFF. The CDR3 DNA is TGTGCCAGCAGCTTGTATCGGGACAGGGGTAGGATGAACACTGAAGCTTTCTTT.

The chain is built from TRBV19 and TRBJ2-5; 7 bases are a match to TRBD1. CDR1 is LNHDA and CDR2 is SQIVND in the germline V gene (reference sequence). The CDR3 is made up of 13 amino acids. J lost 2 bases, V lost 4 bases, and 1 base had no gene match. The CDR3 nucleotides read TGTGCCAGTAGTAGGGGACAGCAAGAGACCCAGTACTTC. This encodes CASSRGQQETQYF.

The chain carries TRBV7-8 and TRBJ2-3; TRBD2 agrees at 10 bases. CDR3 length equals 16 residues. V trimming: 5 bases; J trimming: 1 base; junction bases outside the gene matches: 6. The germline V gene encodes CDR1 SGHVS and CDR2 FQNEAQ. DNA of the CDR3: TGTGCCAGCAGCCTATCAACTAGCGGGGGCACAGATACGCAGTATTTT. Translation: CASSLSTSGGTDTQYF.

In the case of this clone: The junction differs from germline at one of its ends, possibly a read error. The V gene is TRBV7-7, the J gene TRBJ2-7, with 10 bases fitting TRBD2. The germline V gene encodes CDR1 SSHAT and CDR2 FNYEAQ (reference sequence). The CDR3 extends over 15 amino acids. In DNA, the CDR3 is TGTGCTAGCAGCGTCGGGACTAGCGCGTCCTACGAGCAGTACTTC. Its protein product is CASSVGTSASYEQYF.